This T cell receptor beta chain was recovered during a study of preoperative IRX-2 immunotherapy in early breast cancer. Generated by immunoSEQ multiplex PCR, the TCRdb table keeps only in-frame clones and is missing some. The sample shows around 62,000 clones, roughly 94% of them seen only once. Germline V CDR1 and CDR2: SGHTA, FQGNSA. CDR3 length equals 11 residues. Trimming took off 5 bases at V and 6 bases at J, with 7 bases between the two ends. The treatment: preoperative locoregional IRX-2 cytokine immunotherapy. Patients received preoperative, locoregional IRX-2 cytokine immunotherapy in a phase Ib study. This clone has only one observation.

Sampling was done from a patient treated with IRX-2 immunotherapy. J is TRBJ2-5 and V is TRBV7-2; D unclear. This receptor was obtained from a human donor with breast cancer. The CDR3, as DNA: TGTGCCAGCAGCCTCTCGAAGACCCAGTACTTC. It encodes CASSLSKTQYF.